Only a few counts were recorded for the clone carrying this TCR beta chain. Its antigen is unknown. A J-beta primer mix and a sample-barcoded 5' primer were used in a second PCR of roughly 7 to 12 cycles. TCRdb fed the 5' RACE reads into MiXCR, producing one record per CDR3 protein. The sample shows hundreds of thousands of distinct CDR3 sequences, 24% of them seen only once. The CDR3 runs 17 residues. The germline gives CDR1 SGHTA, CDR2 FQGNSA. Trimming removed 1 base from V and 4 bases from J; junction bases left unmatched: 10. These data originate in a study of blood T cells in healthy people across ages. Findings and limits, study-wide: A roughly linear age-dependent decrease characterized TCR beta diversity per million T cells. Researchers deemed the diversity estimates from one million T cells underestimates.

The same data also went into a second study, on T cells of mothers and their children. That work states: Each donor was one of three healthy Caucasian mothers or one of their six children.

The TCR sequence derives from a boy younger than 18 in good health. The material sequenced was blood. The chain is built from TRBV7-2 and TRBJ2-1; 7 positions match TRBD2. CDR3 sequence reads: CASSLEFPSGFYNEQFF. For the CDR3, the DNA is TGTGCCAGCAGCTTAGAGTTTCCTAGCGGTTTTTACAATGAGCAGTTCTTC.